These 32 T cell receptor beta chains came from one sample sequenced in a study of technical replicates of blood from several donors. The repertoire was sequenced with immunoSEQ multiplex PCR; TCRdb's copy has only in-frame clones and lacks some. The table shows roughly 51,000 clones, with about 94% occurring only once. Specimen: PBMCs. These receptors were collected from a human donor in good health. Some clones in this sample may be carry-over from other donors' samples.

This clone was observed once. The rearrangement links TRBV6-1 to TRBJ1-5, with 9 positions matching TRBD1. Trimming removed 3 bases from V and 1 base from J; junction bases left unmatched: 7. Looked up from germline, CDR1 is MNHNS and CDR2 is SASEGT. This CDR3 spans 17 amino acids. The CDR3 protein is CASSDPQGAYSNQPQHF. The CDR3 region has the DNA TGTGCCAGCAGTGACCCACAGGGGGCGTACAGCAATCAGCCCCAGCATTTT.

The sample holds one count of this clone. The CDR3: CASSKDLRGYEQFF. Here the CDR3 DNA reads TGTGCCAGCAGCAAGGACCTCAGGGGCTATGAGCAGTTCTTC. The chain couples TRBV14 to TRBJ2-1, with D perhaps TRBD1 (6 bases). CDR3 length equals 14 residues. Germline loops: CDR1 SGHDN, CDR2 FVKESK. V lost 5 bases to trimming and J lost 8 bases, with 16 bases between them.

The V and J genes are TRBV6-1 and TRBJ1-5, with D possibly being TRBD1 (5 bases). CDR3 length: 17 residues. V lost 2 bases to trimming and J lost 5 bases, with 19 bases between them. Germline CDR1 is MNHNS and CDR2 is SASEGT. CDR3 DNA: TGTGCCAGCAGTGAATCGTTCGGGGGAGGGTACCATCAGCCCCAGCATTTT. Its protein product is CASSESFGGGYHQPQHF.

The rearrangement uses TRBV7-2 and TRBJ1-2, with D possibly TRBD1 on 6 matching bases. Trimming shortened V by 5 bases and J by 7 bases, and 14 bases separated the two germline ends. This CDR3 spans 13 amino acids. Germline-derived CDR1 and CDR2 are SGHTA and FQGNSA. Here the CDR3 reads CASSPRTVFGYTF. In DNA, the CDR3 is TGTGCCAGCAGCCCCCGGACAGTTTTTGGCTACACCTTC.

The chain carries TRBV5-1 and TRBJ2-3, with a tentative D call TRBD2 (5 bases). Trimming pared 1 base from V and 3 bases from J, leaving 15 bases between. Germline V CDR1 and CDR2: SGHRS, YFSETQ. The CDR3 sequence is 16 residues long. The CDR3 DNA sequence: TGCGCCAGCAGCTTGTTCGGGGTTTATGGAACAGATACGCAGTATTTT. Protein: CASSLFGVYGTDTQYF.

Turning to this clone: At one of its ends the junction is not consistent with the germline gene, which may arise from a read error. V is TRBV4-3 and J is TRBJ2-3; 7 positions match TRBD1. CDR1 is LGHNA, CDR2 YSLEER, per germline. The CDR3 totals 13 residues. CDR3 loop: CASSQDRAGGVHF. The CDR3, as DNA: TGCGCCAGCAGCCAAGATCGGGCAGGGGGTGTGCATTTT.

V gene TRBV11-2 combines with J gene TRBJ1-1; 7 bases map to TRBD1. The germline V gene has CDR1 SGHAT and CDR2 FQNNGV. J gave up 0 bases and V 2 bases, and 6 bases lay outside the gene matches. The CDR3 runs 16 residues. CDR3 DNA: TGTGCCAGCAGCTTAAGATTTGGGACAGTGAACACTGAAGCTTTCTTT. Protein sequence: CASSLRFGTVNTEAFF.

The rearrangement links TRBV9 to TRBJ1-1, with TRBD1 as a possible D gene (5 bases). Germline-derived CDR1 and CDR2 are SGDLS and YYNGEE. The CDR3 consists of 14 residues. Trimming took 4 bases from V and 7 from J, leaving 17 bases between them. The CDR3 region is CASSQMGGDGEAFF. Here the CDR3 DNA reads TGTGCCAGCAGCCAGATGGGGGGTGATGGTGAAGCTTTCTTT.

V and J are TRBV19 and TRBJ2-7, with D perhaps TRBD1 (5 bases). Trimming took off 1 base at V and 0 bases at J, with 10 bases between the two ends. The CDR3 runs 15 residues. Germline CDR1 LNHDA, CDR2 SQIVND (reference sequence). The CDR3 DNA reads TGTGCCAGTAGTATAGGGGGCGGAGTCTCCTACGAGCAGTACTTC. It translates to CASSIGGGVSYEQYF.

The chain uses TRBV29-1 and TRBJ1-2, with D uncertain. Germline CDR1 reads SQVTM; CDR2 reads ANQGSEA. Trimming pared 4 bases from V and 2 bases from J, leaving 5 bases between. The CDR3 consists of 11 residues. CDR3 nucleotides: TGCAGCGTTGGCGGGAACTATGGCTACACCTTC. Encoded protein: CSVGGNYGYTF.

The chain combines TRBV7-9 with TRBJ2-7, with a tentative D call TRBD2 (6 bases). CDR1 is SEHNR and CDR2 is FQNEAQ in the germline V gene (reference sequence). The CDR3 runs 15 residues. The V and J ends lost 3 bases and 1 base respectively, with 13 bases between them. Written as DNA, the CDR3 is TGTGCCAGCAGCTTTGGAGGGGAATTATCCTACGAGCAGTACTTC. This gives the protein CASSFGGELSYEQYF. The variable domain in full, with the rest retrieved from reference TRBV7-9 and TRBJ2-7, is DTGVSQNPRHKITKRGQNVTFRCDPISEHNRLYWYRQTLGQGPEFLTYFQNEAQLEKSRLLSDRFSAERPKGSFSTLEIQRTEQGDSAMYLCASSFGGELSYEQYFGPGTRLTVT.

Written as DNA, the CDR3 is TGTGCCAGCAGTGAAGATAGTAGCGGGGCAAATCAAGAGACCCAGTACTTC. This codes for CASSEDSSGANQETQYF. The rearrangement uses TRBV6-1 and TRBJ2-5; 8 bases line up with TRBD2. This CDR3 region has 17 residues. Per germline, CDR1 MNHNS and CDR2 SASEGT. Trimming at V came to 1 base and at J to 2 bases, leaving 9 bases not matched to a gene.

CDR3 DNA sequence: TGTGCCAGCAGTCAGGGACAGGGGGTTAACTATGGCTACACCTTC. This gives the protein CASSQGQGVNYGYTF. V is TRBV6-5 and J is TRBJ1-2; 11 bases are a match to TRBD1. Germline-derived CDR1 and CDR2 are MNHEY and SVGAGI. V shed 5 bases and J 1 base; nucleotides not matched to a gene: 3. The CDR3 totals 15 residues.

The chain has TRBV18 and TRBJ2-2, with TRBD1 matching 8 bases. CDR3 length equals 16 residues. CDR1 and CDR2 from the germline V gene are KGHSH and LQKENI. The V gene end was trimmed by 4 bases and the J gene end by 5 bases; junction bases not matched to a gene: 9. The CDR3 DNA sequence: TGTGCCAGCTCACTTTTCCGGGACAGGAGGACCGGGGAGCTGTTTTTT. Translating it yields CASSLFRDRRTGELFF.

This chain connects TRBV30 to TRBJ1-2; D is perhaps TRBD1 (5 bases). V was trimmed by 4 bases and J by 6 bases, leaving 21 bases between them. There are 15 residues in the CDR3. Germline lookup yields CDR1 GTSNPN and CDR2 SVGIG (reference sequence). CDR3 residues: CAWTTSGGKTHGYTF. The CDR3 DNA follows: TGTGCCTGGACTACCTCGGGGGGAAAGACTCATGGCTACACCTTC.

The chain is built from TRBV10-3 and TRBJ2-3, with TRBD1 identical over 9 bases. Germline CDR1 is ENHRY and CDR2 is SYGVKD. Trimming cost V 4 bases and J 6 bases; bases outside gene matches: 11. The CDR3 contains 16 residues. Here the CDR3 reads CAISGGDRVSGDTQYF. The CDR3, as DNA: TGTGCCATCAGTGGGGGGGACAGGGTCTCGGGGGATACGCAGTATTTT.

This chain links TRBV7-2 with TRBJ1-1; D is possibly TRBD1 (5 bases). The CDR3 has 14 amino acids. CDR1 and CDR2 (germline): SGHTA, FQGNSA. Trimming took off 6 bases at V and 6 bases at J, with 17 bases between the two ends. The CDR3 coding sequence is TGTGCCAGCAGGACGGGTCAGGGTTTGGCTGAAGCTTTCTTT. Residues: CASRTGQGLAEAFF.

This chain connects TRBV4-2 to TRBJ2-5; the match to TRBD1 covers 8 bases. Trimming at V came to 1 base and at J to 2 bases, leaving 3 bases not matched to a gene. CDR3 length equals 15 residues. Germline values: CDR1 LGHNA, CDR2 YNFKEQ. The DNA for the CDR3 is TGTGCCAGCAGCCAAGCTCGGACAGGGCAAGAGACCCAGTACTTC. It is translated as CASSQARTGQETQYF.

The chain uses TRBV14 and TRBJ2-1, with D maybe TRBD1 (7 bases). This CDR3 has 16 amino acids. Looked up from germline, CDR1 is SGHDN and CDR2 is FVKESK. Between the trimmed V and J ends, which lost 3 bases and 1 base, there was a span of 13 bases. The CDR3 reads CASSHTAGGSYNEQFF. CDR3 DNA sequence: TGTGCCAGCAGCCATACCGCAGGGGGGTCCTACAATGAGCAGTTCTTC.

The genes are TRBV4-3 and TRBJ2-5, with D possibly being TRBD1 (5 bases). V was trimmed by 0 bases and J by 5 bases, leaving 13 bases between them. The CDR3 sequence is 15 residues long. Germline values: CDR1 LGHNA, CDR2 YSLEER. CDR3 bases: TGCGCCAGCAGCCAAGATGGCAGGGAAGGGGAGACCCAGTACTTC. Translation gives CASSQDGREGETQYF.

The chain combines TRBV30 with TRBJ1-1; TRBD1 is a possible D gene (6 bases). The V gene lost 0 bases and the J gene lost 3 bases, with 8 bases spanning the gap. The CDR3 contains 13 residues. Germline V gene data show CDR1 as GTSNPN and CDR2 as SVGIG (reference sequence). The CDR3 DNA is TGTGCCTGGAGTGTAGGGGGGGACACTGAAGCTTTCTTT. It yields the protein CAWSVGGDTEAFF.

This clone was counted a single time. CDR3 coding DNA: TGCGCCAGCAGCCAAGATGGGAGTACAGATACGCAGTATTTT. Translated: CASSQDGSTDTQYF. The rearrangement uses TRBV4-3 and TRBJ2-3; D is perhaps TRBD2 (5 bases). The CDR3 spans 14 residues. Germline assignment: CDR1 LGHNA and CDR2 YSLEER. Between the trimmed V and J ends, which lost 0 bases and 3 bases, there was a span of 7 bases.

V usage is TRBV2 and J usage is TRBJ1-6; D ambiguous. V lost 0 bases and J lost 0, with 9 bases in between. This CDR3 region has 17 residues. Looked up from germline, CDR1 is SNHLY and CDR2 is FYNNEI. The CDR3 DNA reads TGTGCCAGCAGTGAAGCCTCCGCGAGCTCCTATAATTCACCCCTCCACTTT. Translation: CASSEASASSYNSPLHF.

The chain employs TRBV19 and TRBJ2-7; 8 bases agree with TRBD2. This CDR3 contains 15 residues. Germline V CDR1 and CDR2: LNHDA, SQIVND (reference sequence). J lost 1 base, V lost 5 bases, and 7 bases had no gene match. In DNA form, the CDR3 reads TGTGCCAGTAGTCTTAGCGGGGCAGCTTCCTACGAGCAGTACTTC. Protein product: CASSLSGAASYEQYF.

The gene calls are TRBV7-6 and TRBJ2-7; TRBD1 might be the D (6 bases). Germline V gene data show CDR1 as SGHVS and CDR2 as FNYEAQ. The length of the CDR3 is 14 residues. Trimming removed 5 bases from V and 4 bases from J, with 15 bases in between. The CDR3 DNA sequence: TGTGCCAGCAGCATCTCGGGACACCAATACGAGCAGTACTTC. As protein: CASSISGHQYEQYF.

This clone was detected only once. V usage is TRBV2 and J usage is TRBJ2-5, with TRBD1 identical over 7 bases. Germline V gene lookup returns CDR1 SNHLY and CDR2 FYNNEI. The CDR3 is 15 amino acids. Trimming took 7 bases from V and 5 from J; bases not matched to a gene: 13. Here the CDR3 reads CASILQGRVWETQYF. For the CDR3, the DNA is TGTGCCAGCATCCTACAGGGGCGAGTTTGGGAGACCCAGTACTTC.

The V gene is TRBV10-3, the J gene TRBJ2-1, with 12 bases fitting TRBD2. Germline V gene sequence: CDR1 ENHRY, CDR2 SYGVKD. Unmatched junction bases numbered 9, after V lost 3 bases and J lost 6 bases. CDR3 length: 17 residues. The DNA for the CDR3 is TGTGCCATCAGTGATCTAGCGGGAGGGCCCTCGGGCAATGAGCAGTTCTTC. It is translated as CAISDLAGGPSGNEQFF.

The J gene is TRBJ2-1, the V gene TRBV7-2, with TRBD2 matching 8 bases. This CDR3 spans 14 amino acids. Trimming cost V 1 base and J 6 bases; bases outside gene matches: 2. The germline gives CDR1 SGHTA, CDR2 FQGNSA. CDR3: CASSLGAGVNEQFF. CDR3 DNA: TGTGCCAGCAGCTTAGGAGCGGGGGTCAATGAGCAGTTCTTC.

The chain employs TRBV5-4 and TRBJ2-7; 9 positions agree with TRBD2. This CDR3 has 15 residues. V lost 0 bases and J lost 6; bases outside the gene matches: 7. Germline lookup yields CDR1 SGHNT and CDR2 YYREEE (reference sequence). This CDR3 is CASSLGSGGLGEQYF. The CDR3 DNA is TGTGCCAGCAGCTTGGGTAGCGGGGGACTAGGCGAGCAGTACTTC.

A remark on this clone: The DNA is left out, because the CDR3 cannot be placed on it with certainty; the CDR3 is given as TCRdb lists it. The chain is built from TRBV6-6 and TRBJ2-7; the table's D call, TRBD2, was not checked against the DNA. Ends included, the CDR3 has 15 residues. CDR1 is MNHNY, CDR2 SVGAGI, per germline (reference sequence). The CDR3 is CASSSSSGSSYEQYF.

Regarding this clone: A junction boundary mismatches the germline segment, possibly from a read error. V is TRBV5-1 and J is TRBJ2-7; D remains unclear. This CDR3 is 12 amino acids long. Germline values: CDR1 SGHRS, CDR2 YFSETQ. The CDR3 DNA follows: TGCGCCAGCAGTTTGGACGGGTACGAGCAGTACTTC. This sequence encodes CASSLDGYEQYF.

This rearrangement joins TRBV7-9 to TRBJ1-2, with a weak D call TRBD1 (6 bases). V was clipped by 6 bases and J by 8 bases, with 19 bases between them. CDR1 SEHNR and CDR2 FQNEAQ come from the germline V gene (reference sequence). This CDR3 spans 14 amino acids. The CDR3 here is CASRSDRPQEGYTF. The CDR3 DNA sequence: TGTGCCAGCAGGTCTGACAGGCCCCAGGAAGGCTACACCTTC.